The 27 T cell receptor beta chains given below trace back to one sample, sequenced in a study of blood T cell repertoires in COVID-19. Sequencing was performed with immunoSEQ multiplex PCR; in TCRdb, only in-frame clones are kept and a portion is missing. Of approximately 85,000 clones listed, approximately 80% are singletons. The sample consisted of peripheral blood. The receptors shown here come from a human donor in a cohort sampled during active COVID-19.

The rearrangement joins TRBV19 to TRBJ1-1; the D is unclear. This CDR3 has 14 residues. V was trimmed by 4 bases and J by 4 bases, leaving 13 bases between them. Germline CDR1 reads LNHDA; CDR2 reads SQIVND (reference sequence). In DNA form, the CDR3 reads TGTGCCAGTAGTAGCCAGTGGGCGTCCACTGAAGCTTTCTTT. This sequence encodes CASSSQWASTEAFF.

This rearrangement joins TRBV14 to TRBJ1-6; D unresolved. The germline V gene has CDR1 SGHDN and CDR2 FVKESK. The V end was cut by 1 base, the J end by 10 bases, with 8 bases between. The CDR3 is 13 residues long. In nucleotides, the CDR3 is TGTGCCAGCAGCCAAGGAGGGCCCTCACCCCTCCACTTT. Its protein is CASSQGGPSPLHF.

The gene calls are TRBV7-6 and TRBJ2-1, with 10 nucleotides matching TRBD1. The CDR3 spans 15 residues. Germline V gene data show CDR1 as SGHVS and CDR2 as FNYEAQ. Trimming took 3 bases from V and 10 from J; bases not matched to a gene: 9. The CDR3 is CASSLRQGAIWEQFF. DNA for the CDR3: TGTGCCAGCAGCTTGAGACAGGGGGCGATTTGGGAGCAGTTCTTC.

The rearrangement joins TRBV28 to TRBJ1-3; the match to TRBD1 covers 7 bases. The trim removed 6 bases at V and 3 bases at J, leaving 17 bases unmatched. CDR3 size: 18 residues. The germline CDR1 and CDR2 sequences are MDHEN and SYDVKM. The CDR3 protein is CASRRRLGGLANGNTIYF. The CDR3, as DNA: TGTGCCAGCAGGCGTCGTCTAGGGGGCCTTGCGAATGGAAACACCATATATTTT.

The chain recombines TRBV6-5 with TRBJ2-3, with D possibly TRBD1 on 8 matching bases. Looked up from germline, CDR1 is MNHEY and CDR2 is SVGAGI. The CDR3 runs 15 residues. V was shortened by 2 bases and J by 7 bases, with 16 bases between the two germline ends. CDR3 sequence (DNA): TGTGCCAGCAGTTACGACAGGGGAGGGCAAAATACGCAGTATTTT. Translation gives CASSYDRGGQNTQYF.

The chain is built from TRBV27 and TRBJ1-5; D is ambiguous. With 3 bases removed from V and 1 base from J, the gap between germline ends came to 10 bases. Germline V gene data show CDR1 as MNHEY and CDR2 as SMNVEV (reference sequence). This CDR3 has 15 residues. In DNA form, the CDR3 reads TGTGCCAGCAGTTTGTCGGGGTGGAGCAATCAGCCCCAGCATTTT. It translates to CASSLSGWSNQPQHF.

The chain couples TRBV3-1 (or the pseudogene TRBV3-2) to TRBJ1-1, with TRBD1 identical over 9 bases. With V trimmed by 7 bases and J by 0 bases, 12 bases remained unmatched. The CDR3 sequence is 17 residues long. The germline CDR1 and CDR2 sequences are LGHDT and YNNKEL (reference sequence). DNA for the CDR3: TGTGCCAGCACCCTACAGGGGGCCACCCCTCTGAACACTGAAGCTTTCTTT. Translating it yields CASTLQGATPLNTEAFF.

This sequence joins TRBV28 and TRBJ1-2, with D maybe TRBD1 (6 bases). V was trimmed by 4 bases and J by 7 bases, leaving 10 bases between them. Germline V gene lookup returns CDR1 MDHEN and CDR2 SYDVKM. There are 12 residues in the CDR3. The CDR3 spells CASSSGAIGYTF. For the CDR3, the DNA is TGTGCCAGCAGTTCAGGGGCGATTGGCTACACCTTC.

This clone was counted only a few times. The V and J genes are TRBV7-2 and TRBJ2-5; possible D gene TRBD2, 6 bases. The CDR3 has 16 residues. CDR1 is SGHTA, CDR2 FQGNSA, per germline. Trimming left V 4 bases short and J 5 bases short, with 20 bases between. In DNA, the CDR3 is TGTGCCAGCAGCTCCCAAGGGACCTCCGGAGGGGAGACCCAGTACTTC. Translating gives CASSSQGTSGGETQYF.

The chain joins TRBV7-2 to TRBJ2-3, with TRBD2 matching 11 bases. With V trimmed by 7 bases and J by 0 bases, 6 bases remained unmatched. CDR3 length equals 16 residues. CDR1 is SGHTA and CDR2 is FQGNSA in the germline V gene. The CDR3 reads CASKSVAGGSTDTQYF. CDR3 bases: TGTGCCAGCAAGTCAGTAGCGGGGGGGAGCACAGATACGCAGTATTTT.

The genes are TRBV27 and TRBJ1-6; D may be TRBD1 (5 bases). V was trimmed by 2 bases and J by 7 bases, leaving 15 bases between them. The CDR3 has 16 residues. Germline V gene data show CDR1 as MNHEY and CDR2 as SMNVEV (reference sequence). CDR3 in amino acids: CASSLQGGYNNSPLHF. In DNA form, the CDR3 reads TGTGCCAGCAGTTTACAGGGAGGCTATAACAATTCACCCCTCCACTTT.

The chain links TRBV9 to TRBJ1-2; TRBD1 matches 8 bases. CDR3 length: 14 amino acids. V lost 2 bases and J lost 7; bases outside the gene matches: 7. CDR1 and CDR2 from the germline V gene are SGDLS and YYNGEE. CDR3 nucleotide sequence: TGTGCCAGCAGCGTGACAGGGGCAAGGAGTGGCTACACCTTC. Protein product: CASSVTGARSGYTF.

The V call is TRBV5-6, the J call TRBJ1-2; 7 nucleotides align to TRBD1. Losses at the gene ends were 3 bases for V and 6 bases for J; bases not matched to a gene: 2. Per the germline V gene, CDR1 is SGHDT and CDR2 is YYEEEE. The CDR3 runs to 12 residues. The CDR3 protein is CASSWTGNGYTF. CDR3 nucleotide sequence: TGTGCCAGCAGCTGGACAGGAAATGGCTACACCTTC.

The genes are TRBV19 and TRBJ1-4; the D gene is possibly TRBD1 (5 bases). The CDR3 length is 14 residues. CDR1 is LNHDA and CDR2 is SQIVND in the germline V gene (reference sequence). Deletions cut 9 bases from V and 7 bases from J, with 18 bases between. Here the CDR3 DNA reads TGTGCCAGCACCCCAAGGGGCGTGGGTGAAAAACTGTTTTTT. This codes for CASTPRGVGEKLFF.

J is TRBJ2-3 and V is TRBV5-1, with 9 nucleotides matching TRBD1. Germline CDR1 SGHRS, CDR2 YFSETQ. The ends lost 5 bases at V and 6 bases at J; junction bases unmatched: 7. The CDR3 contains 14 residues. CDR3: CASRSTGGSDTQYF. CDR3 nucleotide sequence: TGCGCCAGCAGGTCCACAGGGGGCTCGGATACGCAGTATTTT.

This rearrangement joins TRBV24-1 to TRBJ2-3; 10 bases line up with TRBD2. The J segment lost 4 bases and the V segment lost 9 bases, leaving 3 bases of the junction unmatched. The germline gives CDR1 KGHDR, CDR2 SFDVKD. The CDR3 runs to 13 residues. The CDR3 loop reads CATSSGGSDTQYF. CDR3 coding DNA: TGTGCCACCTCTAGCGGGGGCTCAGATACGCAGTATTTT.

The chain employs TRBV30 and TRBJ1-1, with D possibly being TRBD1 (6 bases). Germline CDR1 is GTSNPN and CDR2 is SVGIG (reference sequence). The ends were cut back, 0 bases at V and 11 bases at J, with 19 bases in the middle. The CDR3 is 14 residues long. The chain's CDR3 is CAWSVVSRARGAFF. The CDR3 nucleotides are TGTGCCTGGAGTGTAGTAAGTCGAGCGAGGGGGGCTTTCTTT.

V and J are TRBV5-1 and TRBJ2-1; the match to TRBD2 covers 12 bases. The CDR3 loop spans 19 amino acids. The ends lost 0 bases at V and 0 bases at J; junction bases unmatched: 7. The germline CDR1 and CDR2 sequences are SGHRS and YFSETQ. CDR3 bases: TGCGCCAGCAGCTTGGGGCTGACTAGCGGGGGCCTCTCCTACAATGAGCAGTTCTTC. Translating it yields CASSLGLTSGGLSYNEQFF. Supplemented by reference TRBV5-1 and TRBJ2-1, the full variable domain reads KAGVTQTPRYLIKTRGQQVTLSCSPISGHRSVSWYQQTPGQGLQFLFEYFSETQRNKGNFPGRFSGRQFSNSRSEMNVSTLELGDSALYLCASSLGLTSGGLSYNEQFFGPGTRLTVL.

The chain recombines TRBV19 with TRBJ1-1, with D possibly matching TRBD1 (5 bases). The V and J ends lost 4 bases and 11 bases respectively, with 20 bases between them. This CDR3 is 14 amino acids long. The germline gives CDR1 LNHDA, CDR2 SQIVND (reference sequence). CDR3 residues: CASSTRGGAKGAFF. The CDR3 DNA sequence: TGTGCCAGTAGTACACGGGGAGGGGCGAAGGGGGCTTTCTTT.

This chain links TRBV2 with TRBJ1-1, with TRBD1 identical over 8 bases. Germline V gene lookup returns CDR1 SNHLY and CDR2 FYNNEI. The CDR3 covers 14 residues. V was pared by 8 bases and J by 5 bases, with 10 bases of the junction left unmatched. This chain's CDR3 is CASGFGQGWTEAFF. DNA for the CDR3: TGTGCCAGCGGTTTTGGACAGGGCTGGACTGAAGCTTTCTTT.

This clone was seen a few times. The chain has TRBV11-2 and TRBJ1-4; 8 positions match TRBD1. This CDR3 is built from 16 residues. Germline V CDR1 and CDR2: SGHAT, FQNNGV. Trimming cost V 1 base and J 2 bases; bases outside gene matches: 3. CDR3 protein: CASSLGQGTTNEKLFF. The CDR3 bases are TGTGCCAGCAGCTTAGGACAGGGGACCACTAATGAAAAACTGTTTTTT.

The rearrangement uses TRBV2 and TRBJ2-3, with 8 bases identical to TRBD1. This CDR3 is built from 14 residues. Losses at the gene ends were 8 bases for V and 3 bases for J; bases not matched to a gene: 7. Germline V CDR1 and CDR2: SNHLY, FYNNEI. DNA of the CDR3: TGTGCCAGCCTACGGACAGGGATAACAGATACGCAGTATTTT. Translated, it gives CASLRTGITDTQYF.

The chain combines TRBV12-3 or TRBV12-4 with TRBJ2-7; D gene uncertain. Between the trimmed V and J ends, which lost 3 bases and 6 bases, there was a span of 6 bases. This CDR3 has 11 amino acids. The DNA for the CDR3 is TGTGCCAGCAGTTTCAGGTCCGAGCAGTACTTC. Translated, it gives CASSFRSEQYF.

The chain is built from TRBV4-1 and TRBJ2-3; TRBD2 aligns across 7 bases. The CDR3 consists of 11 residues. The V gene's germline CDR1 is MGHRA and CDR2 YSYEKL. The J segment lost 8 bases and the V segment lost 8 bases, leaving 4 bases of the junction unmatched. The CDR3 DNA follows: TGCGCCAGCCTTGGGGAGGGTACGCAGTATTTT. It encodes CASLGEGTQYF.

This chain uses TRBV11-2 with TRBJ2-1; 7 nucleotides match TRBD2. The V segment lost 1 base and the J segment 12 bases; nucleotides outside the gene matches: 12. This CDR3 spans 15 amino acids. CDR1 is SGHAT, CDR2 FQNNGV, per germline. The CDR3 reads CASSLGTSSYPGQFF. In DNA form, the CDR3 reads TGTGCCAGCAGCTTAGGGACTAGTTCTTATCCGGGGCAGTTCTTC.

This chain connects TRBV18 to TRBJ2-5; D gene unclear. The V end was cut by 4 bases, the J end by 2 bases, with 11 bases between. The germline CDR1 and CDR2 sequences are KGHSH and LQKENI. The CDR3 sequence is 14 residues long. The CDR3 reads CASSHPSRQETQYF. The CDR3 bases are TGTGCCAGCTCACACCCTAGTAGGCAAGAGACCCAGTACTTC.

J is TRBJ2-5 and V is TRBV27; TRBD2 matches at 11 bases. Germline CDR1 and CDR2: MNHEY and SMNVEV (reference sequence). The V gene end was trimmed by 2 bases and the J gene end by 0 bases; junction bases not matched to a gene: 2. The CDR3 consists of 16 residues. This chain's CDR3 is CASSLTSGGYQETQYF. The CDR3 DNA reads TGTGCCAGCAGTTTAACTAGCGGGGGATACCAAGAGACCCAGTACTTC.